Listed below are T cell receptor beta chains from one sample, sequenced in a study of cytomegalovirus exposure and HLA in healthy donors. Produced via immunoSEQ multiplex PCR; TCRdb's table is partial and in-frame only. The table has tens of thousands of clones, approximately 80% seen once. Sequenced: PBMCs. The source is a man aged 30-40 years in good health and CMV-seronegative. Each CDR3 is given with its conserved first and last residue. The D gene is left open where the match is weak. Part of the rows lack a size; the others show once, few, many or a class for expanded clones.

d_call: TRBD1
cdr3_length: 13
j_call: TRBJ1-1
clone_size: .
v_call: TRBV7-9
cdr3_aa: CASSWTGNTEAFF
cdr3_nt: TGTGCCAGCAGCTGGACAGGGAACACTGAAGCTTTCTTT

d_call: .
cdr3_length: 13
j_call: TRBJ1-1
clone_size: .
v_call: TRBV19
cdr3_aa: CASSMAPPTEAFF
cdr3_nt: TGTGCCAGTAGTATGGCACCCCCCACTGAAGCTTTCTTT

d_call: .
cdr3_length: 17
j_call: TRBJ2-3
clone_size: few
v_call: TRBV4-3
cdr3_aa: CASSRRSVGDTQGPQYF
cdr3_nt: TGCGCCAGCAGCCGCCGAAGTGTGGGGGACACACAAGGTCCGCAGTATTTT

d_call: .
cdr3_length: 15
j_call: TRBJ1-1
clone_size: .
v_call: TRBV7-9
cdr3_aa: CASSPEVRRNTEAFF
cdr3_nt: TGTGCCAGCAGCCCTGAGGTCCGAAGGAACACTGAAGCTTTCTTT

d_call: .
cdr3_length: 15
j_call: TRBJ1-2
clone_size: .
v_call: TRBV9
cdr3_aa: CASSVSPGDGYGYTF
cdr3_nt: TGTGCCAGCAGCGTATCACCGGGGGACGGTTATGGCTACACCTTC

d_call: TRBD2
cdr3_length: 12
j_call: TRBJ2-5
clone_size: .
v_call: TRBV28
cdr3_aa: CASSPGRETQYF
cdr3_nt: TGTGCCAGCAGCCCCGGGAGGGAGACCCAGTACTTC

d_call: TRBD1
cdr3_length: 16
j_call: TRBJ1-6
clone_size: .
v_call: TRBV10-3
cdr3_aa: CAIRKTRDRLNSPLHF
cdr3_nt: TGTGCCATCAGAAAGACCCGGGACAGGCTAAATTCACCCCTCCACTTT

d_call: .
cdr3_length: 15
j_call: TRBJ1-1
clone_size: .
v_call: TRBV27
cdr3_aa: CASSLNVRVGTEAFF
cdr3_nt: TGTGCCAGCAGCTTAAACGTACGGGTCGGGACTGAAGCTTTCTTT

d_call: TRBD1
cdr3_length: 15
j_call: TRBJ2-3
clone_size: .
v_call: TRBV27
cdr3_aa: CASSTLGQGADTQYF
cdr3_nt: TGTGCCAGCAGTACCTTAGGGCAGGGGGCAGATACGCAGTATTTT

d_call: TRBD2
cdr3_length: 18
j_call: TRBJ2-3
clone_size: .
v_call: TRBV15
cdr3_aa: CATSRVAGALRDTDTQYF
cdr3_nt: TGTGCCACCAGCAGAGTAGCGGGAGCCCTTAGGGACACAGATACGCAGTATTTT

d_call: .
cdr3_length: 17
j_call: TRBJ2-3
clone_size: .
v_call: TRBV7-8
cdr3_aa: CASSLASATDFTDTQYF
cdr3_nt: TGTGCCAGCAGCTTGGCTAGCGCCACAGATTTCACAGATACGCAGTATTTT

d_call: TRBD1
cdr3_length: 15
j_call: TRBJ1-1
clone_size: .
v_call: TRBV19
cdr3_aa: CASSIVPTGVTEAFF
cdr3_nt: TGTGCCAGTAGTATAGTCCCGACAGGGGTTACTGAAGCTTTCTTT

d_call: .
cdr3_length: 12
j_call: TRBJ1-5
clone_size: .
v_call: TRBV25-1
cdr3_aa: CASGAQDQPQHF
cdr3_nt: TGTGCCAGCGGCGCGCAGGATCAGCCCCAGCATTTT

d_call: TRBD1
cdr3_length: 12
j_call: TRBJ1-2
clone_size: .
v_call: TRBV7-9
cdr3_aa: CASSPGATGTDF
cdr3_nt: TGTGCCAGCAGCCCTGGGGCTACCGGGACAGACTTC

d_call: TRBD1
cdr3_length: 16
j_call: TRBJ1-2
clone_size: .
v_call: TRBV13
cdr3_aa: CASSPSQGELGYGYTF
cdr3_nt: TGTGCCAGCAGCCCTTCACAGGGGGAATTGGGCTATGGCTACACCTTC

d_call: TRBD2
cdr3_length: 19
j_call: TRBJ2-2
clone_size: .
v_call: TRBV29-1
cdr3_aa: CSVVAGTSGRAANTGELFF
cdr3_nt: TGCAGCGTTGTTGCCGGGACTAGCGGGAGGGCCGCGAACACCGGGGAGCTGTTTTTT

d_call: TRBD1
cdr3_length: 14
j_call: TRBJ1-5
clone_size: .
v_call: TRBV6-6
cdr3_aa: CASSFRTGSQPQHF
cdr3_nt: TGTGCCAGCAGTTTCCGGACAGGGAGTCAGCCCCAGCATTTT

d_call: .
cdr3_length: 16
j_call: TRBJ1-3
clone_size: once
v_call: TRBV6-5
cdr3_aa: CASSYQSPGARNTIYF
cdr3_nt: TGTGCCAGCAGTTACCAATCCCCAGGTGCGAGAAACACCATATATTTT

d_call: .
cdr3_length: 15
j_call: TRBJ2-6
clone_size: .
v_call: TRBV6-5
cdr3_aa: CATHLGVSGANVLTF
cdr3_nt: TGTGCCACCCACCTAGGGGTCTCTGGGGCCAACGTCCTGACTTTC

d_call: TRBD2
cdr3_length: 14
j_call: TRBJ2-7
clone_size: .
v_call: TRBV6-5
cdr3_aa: CASSYSAGDYEQYF
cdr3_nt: TGTGCCAGCAGTTACTCAGCGGGAGACTACGAGCAGTACTTC

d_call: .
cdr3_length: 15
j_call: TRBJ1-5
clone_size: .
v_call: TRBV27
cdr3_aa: CASSLGGVGFQPQHF
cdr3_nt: TGTGCCAGCAGTTTAGGAGGTGTGGGGTTTCAGCCCCAGCATTTT

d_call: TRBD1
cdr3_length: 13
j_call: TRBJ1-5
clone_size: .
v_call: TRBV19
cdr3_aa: CASSTTGDQPQHF
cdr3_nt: TGTGCCAGTAGTACGACAGGGGACCAGCCCCAGCATTTT

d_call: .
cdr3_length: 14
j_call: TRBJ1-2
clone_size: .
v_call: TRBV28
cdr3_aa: CASSFGGESYGYTF
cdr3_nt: TGTGCCAGCAGTTTTGGCGGGGAAAGCTATGGCTACACCTTC

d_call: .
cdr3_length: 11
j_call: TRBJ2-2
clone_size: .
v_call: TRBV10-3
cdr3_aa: CATTDTGELFF
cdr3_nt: TGTGCCACCACAGACACCGGGGAGCTGTTTTTT

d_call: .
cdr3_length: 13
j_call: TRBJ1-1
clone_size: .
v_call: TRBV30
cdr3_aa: CAWSRGGSNKAFF
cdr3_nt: TGTGCCTGGTCCCGGGGGGGCAGTAACAAAGCTTTCTTT

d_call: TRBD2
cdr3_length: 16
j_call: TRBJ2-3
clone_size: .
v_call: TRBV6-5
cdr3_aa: CASSYSRLAGEDTQYF
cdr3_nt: TGTGCCAGCAGTTACTCGAGGCTAGCGGGAGAAGATACGCAGTATTTT

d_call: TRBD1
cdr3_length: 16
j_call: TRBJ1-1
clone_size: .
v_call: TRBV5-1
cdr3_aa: CASSSGQLPGGSEAFF
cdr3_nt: TGCGCCAGCAGCTCGGGACAGCTCCCAGGTGGCTCTGAAGCTTTCTTT

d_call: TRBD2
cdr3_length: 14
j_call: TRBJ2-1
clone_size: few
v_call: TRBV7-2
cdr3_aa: CASSPRLAGAEQFF
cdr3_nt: TGTGCCAGCAGCCCGAGACTAGCCGGCGCTGAGCAGTTCTTC

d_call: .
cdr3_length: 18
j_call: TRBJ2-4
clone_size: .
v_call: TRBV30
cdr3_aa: CAWRHLPVITLAKNIQYF
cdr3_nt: TGTGCCTGGAGACACCTCCCTGTAATTACCCTAGCCAAAAACATTCAGTACTTC

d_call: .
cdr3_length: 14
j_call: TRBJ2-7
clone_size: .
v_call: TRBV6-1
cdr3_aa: CASSEGNLQDEQYF
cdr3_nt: TGTGCCAGCAGTGAAGGAAACCTACAGGACGAGCAGTACTTC

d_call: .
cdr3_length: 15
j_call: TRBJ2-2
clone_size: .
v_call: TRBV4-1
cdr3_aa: CASSPQGTNTGELFF
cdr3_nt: TGCGCCAGCAGCCCGCAGGGGACGAACACCGGGGAGCTGTTTTTT

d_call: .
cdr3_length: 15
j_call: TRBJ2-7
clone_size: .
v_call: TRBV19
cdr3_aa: CASRPAGDPIYEQYF
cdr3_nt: TGTGCCAGTCGTCCGGCAGGCGACCCGATCTACGAGCAGTACTTC

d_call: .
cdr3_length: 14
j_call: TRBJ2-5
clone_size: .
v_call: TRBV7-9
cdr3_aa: CASSFFGQGETQYF
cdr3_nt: TGTGCCAGCAGCTTTTTTGGGCAGGGTGAGACCCAGTACTTC

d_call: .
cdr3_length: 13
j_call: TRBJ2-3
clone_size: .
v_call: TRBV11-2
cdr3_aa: CASRIAGTDTQYF
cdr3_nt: TGTGCCAGCAGAATAGCGGGCACAGATACGCAGTATTTT

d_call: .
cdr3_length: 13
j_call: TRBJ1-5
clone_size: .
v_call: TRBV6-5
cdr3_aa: CASSYSFREPQHF
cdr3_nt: TGTGCCAGCAGTTACTCCTTTCGGGAGCCCCAGCATTTT

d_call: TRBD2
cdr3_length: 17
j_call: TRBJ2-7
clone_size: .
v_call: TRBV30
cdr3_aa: CAWSRGWTSGSSYEQYF
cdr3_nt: TGTGCCTGGAGTAGGGGATGGACTAGCGGGAGCTCCTACGAGCAGTACTTC